The clone carrying this T cell receptor (beta chain) was detected only once. What it binds is not known. This entry belongs to a study of a mutant IDH1 vaccine in newly diagnosed glioma. The time point: week 23, last vaccination. Vaccination used 300 ug of mutant IDH1 20-mer peptide per dose, with topical imiquimod. The germline V gene encodes CDR1 SEHNR and CDR2 FQNEAQ (reference sequence). Trimming pared 1 base from V and 2 bases from J, leaving 9 bases between. The CDR3 loop spans 14 amino acids. The protocol was immunoSEQ multiplex PCR, while the TCRdb copy is restricted to in-frame clones and leaves out a portion. The sample contains tens of thousands of clones, about 80% of which appear only once.

This TCR was sampled from a man in his forties or fifties with glioma. V usage is TRBV7-9 and J usage is TRBJ2-7; D perhaps matches TRBD2 (5 bases). Sequenced material: PBMCs, taken from a glioma patient whose treatment included an IDH1 peptide vaccine. The CDR3 region has the DNA TGTGCCAGCAGCTTAGAGGTCGGGACCTACGAGCAGTACTTC. It translates to CASSLEVGTYEQYF.